This T cell receptor (beta chain) is from a study of cytomegalovirus exposure and HLA in healthy donors. With respect to this clone: The antigen is unknown.

The PCR used 60 Vbeta and 13 Jbeta primers. Clones were sequenced by immunoSEQ multiplex PCR, and TCRdb holds only the in-frame ones, with some missing. The sample holds 200,000 or so clones. Overall study results and limits: Most of the TCR beta V segments (in an earlier analysis) were productive either about 87% or about 30% of the time.

With 5 bases removed from V and 7 bases from J, the gap between germline ends came to 23 bases. The CDR3 consists of 16 residues. Germline CDR1 and CDR2: SEHNR and FQNEAQ (reference sequence). Sequencing input: PBMCs. This TCR derives from a girl under 10 years old in good health and CMV-seropositive. The chain recombines TRBV7-9 with TRBJ1-2, with TRBD1 as a possible D gene (5 bases). CDR3 region: CASSIGGREYLVGYTF. The CDR3 DNA is TGTGCCAGCAGCATTGGGGGGAGGGAATACCTGGTTGGCTACACCTTC.